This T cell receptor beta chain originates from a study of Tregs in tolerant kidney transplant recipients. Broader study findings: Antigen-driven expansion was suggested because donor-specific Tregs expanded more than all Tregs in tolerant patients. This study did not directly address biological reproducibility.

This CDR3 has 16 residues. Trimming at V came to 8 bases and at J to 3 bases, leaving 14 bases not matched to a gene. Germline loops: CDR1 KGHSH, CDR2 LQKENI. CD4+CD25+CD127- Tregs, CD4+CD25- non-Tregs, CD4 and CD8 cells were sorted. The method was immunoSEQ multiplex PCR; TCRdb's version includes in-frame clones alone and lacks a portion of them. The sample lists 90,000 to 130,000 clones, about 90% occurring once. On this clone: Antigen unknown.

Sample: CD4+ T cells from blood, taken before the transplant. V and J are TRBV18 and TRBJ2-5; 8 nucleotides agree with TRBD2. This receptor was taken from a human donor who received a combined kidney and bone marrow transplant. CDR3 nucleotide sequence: TGTGCCAGCACCACTCGGGCTAGCGGGTTGGAAGAGACCCAGTACTTC. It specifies CASTTRASGLEETQYF.